This T cell receptor beta chain was recorded in a study of human T cells and chemical hapten exposure. This sample's time point: pre-sensitization, week 0. The treatment: therapeutic diphenylcyclopropenone sensitization with weekly scalp DPC. Each CDR3 protein is one row after TCRdb ran MiXCR on the RACE reads. Of about 70,000 distinct CDR3 sequences listed, about a tenth are singletons. Germline V gene data show CDR1 as SGHRS and CDR2 as YFSETQ. V gave up 4 bases and J gave up 0 bases; unmatched junction bases: 2. CDR3 size: 15 residues. This clonotype was seen a handful of times. This receptor was obtained from a woman in her forties or fifties with alopecia areata. Some clones in this sample may be carry-over from other donors' samples. Sequenced here: whole blood, sampled in connection with sensitization to the hapten diphenylcyclopropenone (DPC). The chain has TRBV5-1 and TRBJ2-1; 9 nucleotides match TRBD2. The CDR3 protein is CASSRLADSYNEQFF. The CDR3 region has the DNA TGCGCCAGCAGCCGACTAGCGGACTCCTACAATGAGCAGTTCTTC.